These 27 T cell receptor beta chains were all obtained from the same sample, sequenced in a study of blood T cell repertoires in COVID-19. Repertoires were generated with immunoSEQ multiplex PCR, while TCRdb's copy carries only in-frame clones and drops some. This table holds roughly 190,000 clones, about four fifths found once. Sequenced material: peripheral blood. The receptors were gathered from a woman aged 60-75 years with COVID-19, enrolled during active disease.

J is TRBJ2-3 and V is TRBV7-2, with TRBD2 matching over 7 bases. The CDR3 is made up of 15 amino acids. The germline gives CDR1 SGHTA, CDR2 FQGNSA. Trimming took 5 bases from V and 6 from J; bases not matched to a gene: 11. CDR3: CASSPLAASADTQYF. The CDR3 nucleotides are TGTGCCAGCAGCCCTCTAGCGGCATCAGCGGATACGCAGTATTTT.

This chain joins TRBV7-3 and TRBJ1-4; TRBD1 might be the D (5 bases). Germline values: CDR1 SGHTA, CDR2 FQGTGA. Trimming pared 1 base from V and 3 bases from J, leaving 9 bases between. The CDR3 sequence is 15 residues long. CDR3 in DNA: TGTGCCAGCAGCTTAAGCAGGGCACCTAATGAAAAACTGTTTTTT. Amino acids: CASSLSRAPNEKLFF.

The chain has TRBV3-1 (or the pseudogene TRBV3-2) and TRBJ2-3; 10 positions agree with TRBD2. Germline-derived CDR1 and CDR2 are LGHDT and YNNKEL (reference sequence). J was trimmed by 5 bases and V by 6 bases; bases with no gene match: 11. The CDR3 sequence is 16 residues long. Written as DNA, the CDR3 is TGTGCCAGCAGTCAGAGCGGGAGGGCGCGGGTAGATACGCAGTATTTT. This encodes CASSQSGRARVDTQYF.

The V gene is TRBV24-1, the J gene TRBJ1-2; weak D call: TRBD1 (5 bases). V was pared by 4 bases and J by 5 bases, with 7 bases between. Germline V gene sequence: CDR1 KGHDR, CDR2 SFDVKD. The CDR3 runs to 12 residues. CDR3 in amino acids: CATSEAGYGYTF. The CDR3 coding sequence is TGTGCCACCAGTGAAGCAGGGTATGGCTACACCTTC.

The chain links TRBV3-1 (or the pseudogene TRBV3-2) to TRBJ1-1, with a weak D call TRBD1 (5 bases). The CDR3 runs 14 residues. Germline CDR1 and CDR2: LGHDT and YNNKEL (reference sequence). V lost 8 bases and J lost 0, with 13 bases in between. CDR3 sequence: CASAFRAMNTEAFF. The CDR3 DNA reads TGTGCCAGCGCCTTCAGGGCCATGAACACTGAAGCTTTCTTT.

The V call is TRBV7-9, the J call TRBJ1-2; D possibly corresponds to TRBD1 (6 bases). Trimming removed 5 bases at V and 2 bases at J, with 18 bases between. CDR1 and CDR2 from the germline V gene are SEHNR and FQNEAQ (reference sequence). The CDR3 is made up of 16 amino acids. The CDR3 DNA reads TGTGCCAGCAGCCAACAGCTACAGGGTTCCAACTATGGCTACACCTTC. Translated, it gives CASSQQLQGSNYGYTF.

The chain combines TRBV5-1 with TRBJ2-2; D is unresolved. The V gene lost 4 bases and the J gene lost 4 bases, with 8 bases spanning the gap. This CDR3 spans 13 amino acids. CDR1 and CDR2 from the germline V gene are SGHRS and YFSETQ. DNA of the CDR3: TGCGCCAGCAGCGGTAGTGTCACCGGGGAGCTGTTTTTT. This encodes CASSGSVTGELFF.

V and J are TRBV4-2 and TRBJ2-5; the match to TRBD2 covers 8 bases. The CDR3 contains 15 residues. With V trimmed by 4 bases and J by 1 base, 5 bases remained unmatched. Germline assignment: CDR1 LGHNA and CDR2 YNFKEQ. CDR3 in amino acids: CASSPGGGLQETQYF. Written as DNA, the CDR3 is TGTGCCAGCAGCCCGGGGGGGGGCCTCCAAGAGACCCAGTACTTC.

The chain uses TRBV5-6 and TRBJ2-1; TRBD2 is a possible D gene (5 bases). Trimming removed 0 bases from V and 14 bases from J, with 15 bases in between. Germline CDR1 is SGHDT and CDR2 is YYEEEE. CDR3 size: 13 residues. Here the CDR3 DNA reads TGTGCCAGCAGCTTGGAAGCGGCGTCGAGGAAGTTCTTC. Its protein product is CASSLEAASRKFF.

Written as DNA, the CDR3 is TGTGCCTGGAGTCCGCCCCAAGCGGGAGCGTACGGTGAGCAGTTCTTC. It translates to CAWSPPQAGAYGEQFF. The rearrangement links TRBV30 to TRBJ2-1; 8 bases agree with TRBD2. Losses at the gene ends were 2 bases for V and 9 bases for J; bases not matched to a gene: 15. CDR1 and CDR2 (germline): GTSNPN, SVGIG (reference sequence). The CDR3 length is 16 residues.

J is TRBJ2-7 and V is TRBV9; possible D gene TRBD1, 5 bases. Germline lookup yields CDR1 SGDLS and CDR2 YYNGEE. Trimming took 4 bases from V and 7 from J, leaving 21 bases between them. The CDR3 is 15 residues long. CDR3 DNA: TGTGCCAGCAGCCCCCTATTAGGGGCTAGAGAAGAGCAGTACTTC. This translates into CASSPLLGAREEQYF.

This clone was observed a single time. This sequence joins TRBV10-3 and TRBJ1-5; D gene unclear. The V gene lost 0 bases and the J gene lost 6 bases, with 9 bases spanning the gap. The CDR3 totals 14 residues. Germline values: CDR1 ENHRY, CDR2 SYGVKD. This chain's CDR3 is CAISESRGGQPQHF. The CDR3 nucleotides are TGTGCCATCAGTGAGTCACGGGGAGGTCAGCCCCAGCATTTT.

This chain uses TRBV28 with TRBJ2-1; TRBD2 matches 8 bases. The CDR3 is 18 amino acids. V shed 3 bases, J shed 1 base, and the junction held 11 bases outside the gene matches. Germline V gene sequence: CDR1 MDHEN, CDR2 SYDVKM. The CDR3, as DNA: TGTGCCAGCAGTTTTAAGAGTGGGAGCGGGAGATCCTACAATGAGCAGTTCTTC. This gives the protein CASSFKSGSGRSYNEQFF.

This clone occurred a few times. The rearrangement uses TRBV28 and TRBJ1-5; TRBD1 is a possible D gene (5 bases). Germline lookup yields CDR1 MDHEN and CDR2 SYDVKM. The CDR3 consists of 13 residues. Trimming removed 5 bases from V and 5 bases from J, with 10 bases in between. The CDR3 DNA sequence: TGTGCCAGCAGTCCGGACACCTATCAGCCCCAGCATTTT. This translates into CASSPDTYQPQHF.

The V gene is TRBV4-2, the J gene TRBJ2-2; 11 bases align to TRBD2. The V gene's germline CDR1 is LGHNA and CDR2 YNFKEQ. The CDR3 covers 16 residues. Losses at the gene ends were 7 bases for V and 0 bases for J; bases not matched to a gene: 4. CDR3 amino acids: CASKLAGGPNTGELFF. For the CDR3, the DNA is TGTGCCAGCAAGCTAGCGGGAGGCCCGAACACCGGGGAGCTGTTTTTT.

This chain connects TRBV5-1 to TRBJ1-2; maybe TRBD1 (5 bases). This CDR3 is 13 amino acids long. Trimming pared 3 bases from V and 8 bases from J, leaving 14 bases between. Germline lookup yields CDR1 SGHRS and CDR2 YFSETQ. This CDR3 is CASSSGGERGYTF. The CDR3 nucleotides are TGCGCCAGCAGCTCTGGGGGGGAGAGAGGCTACACCTTC.

The V gene is TRBV18, the J gene TRBJ1-3; 8 bases match TRBD1. Germline V gene lookup returns CDR1 KGHSH and CDR2 LQKENI. The CDR3 length is 16 residues. V shed 0 bases and J 6 bases; nucleotides not matched to a gene: 7. CDR3 residues: CASSPPGQGAPNTIYF. CDR3 sequence (DNA): TGTGCCAGCTCACCACCTGGACAGGGAGCCCCAAACACCATATATTTT.

This clone showed up just once. The chain combines TRBV29-1 with TRBJ1-2; D is perhaps TRBD1 (6 bases). The V end lost 6 bases, the J end lost 0 bases, and 14 bases lay between the germline ends. The CDR3 consists of 14 residues. Germline V gives CDR1 SQVTM, CDR2 ANQGSEA. DNA of the CDR3: TGCAGCGTACGGCAGGGGAGAGCTAACTATGGCTACACCTTC. Its protein is CSVRQGRANYGYTF.

This chain links TRBV28 with TRBJ1-2; maybe TRBD1 (6 bases). The CDR3 totals 14 residues. The germline V gene has CDR1 MDHEN and CDR2 SYDVKM. V was pared by 7 bases and J by 5 bases, with 17 bases between. The CDR3 DNA reads as TGTGCCAGCAAGGGGTCAGGGGTATGGTATGGCTACACCTTC. Translated: CASKGSGVWYGYTF.

The chain combines TRBV2 with TRBJ1-1; the match to TRBD1 covers 7 bases. Germline CDR1 SNHLY, CDR2 FYNNEI. V lost 3 bases, J lost 0 bases, and 4 bases stayed unmatched. The CDR3 totals 15 residues. The CDR3 bases are TGTGCCAGCAGTGACCGACAGGGTTTGAACACTGAAGCTTTCTTT. Protein sequence: CASSDRQGLNTEAFF.

The chain links TRBV27 to TRBJ2-7; 8 bases are shared with TRBD1. V lost 7 bases, J lost 1 base, and 9 bases stayed unmatched. There are 15 residues in the CDR3. CDR1 MNHEY and CDR2 SMNVEV come from the germline V gene (reference sequence). This CDR3 is CASKGQGAISYEQYF. The CDR3 nucleotides are TGTGCCAGCAAGGGGCAGGGGGCAATTTCCTACGAGCAGTACTTC.

V and J are TRBV2 and TRBJ2-3; TRBD1 aligns across 8 bases. This CDR3 region has 14 residues. Germline V gene sequence: CDR1 SNHLY, CDR2 FYNNEI. Germline trimming cut 8 bases from V and 11 bases from J; bases unmatched to any gene: 15. This chain's CDR3 is CASGREQGAVRQYF. The CDR3, as DNA: TGTGCCAGCGGAAGGGAGCAGGGGGCAGTGAGGCAGTATTTT.

V gene TRBV5-1 combines with J gene TRBJ2-7, with 10 positions matching TRBD1. V was pared by 0 bases and J by 1 base, with 7 bases of the junction left unmatched. The CDR3 contains 17 residues. CDR1 is SGHRS and CDR2 is YFSETQ in the germline V gene. Here the CDR3 reads CASSLVTGQGPSYEQYF. The CDR3 region has the DNA TGCGCCAGCAGCTTGGTAACGGGACAGGGGCCTTCCTACGAGCAGTACTTC.

The chain has TRBV6-5 and TRBJ1-1; possible D gene TRBD1, 5 bases. This CDR3 has 13 amino acids. Germline V gene lookup returns CDR1 MNHEY and CDR2 SVGAGI. The CDR3 sequence is CATRRGQNTEAFF. CDR3 sequence (DNA): TGTGCTACGCGCCGCGGACAGAACACTGAAGCTTTCTTT.

This sequence joins TRBV20-1 and TRBJ2-7, with D hard to call. Trimming removed 3 bases at V and 6 bases at J, with 9 bases between. This CDR3 has 11 amino acids. CDR1 DFQATT and CDR2 SNEGSKA come from the germline V gene (reference sequence). CDR3 sequence (DNA): TGCAGTGCTAGTATGCAGATCGAGCAGTACGTC. Amino acids: CSASMQIEQYV.

The chain links TRBV6-5 to TRBJ2-7, with D perhaps matching TRBD2 (5 bases). V was clipped by 6 bases and J by 0 bases, with 15 bases between them. The CDR3 length is 15 residues. Germline assignment: CDR1 MNHEY and CDR2 SVGAGI. CDR3 amino acids: CASRDSGGGSYEQYF. CDR3 sequence (DNA): TGTGCCAGCAGGGACTCCGGCGGTGGCTCCTACGAGCAGTACTTC.

The rearrangement links TRBV11-2 to TRBJ2-7; D possibly corresponds to TRBD1 (5 bases). The CDR3 runs to 14 residues. CDR1 and CDR2 from the germline V gene are SGHAT and FQNNGV. Trimming removed 5 bases from V and 3 bases from J, with 14 bases in between. The CDR3 sequence is CASSPLTALYEQYF. DNA for the CDR3: TGTGCCAGCAGCCCGCTGACAGCTCTCTACGAGCAGTACTTC.